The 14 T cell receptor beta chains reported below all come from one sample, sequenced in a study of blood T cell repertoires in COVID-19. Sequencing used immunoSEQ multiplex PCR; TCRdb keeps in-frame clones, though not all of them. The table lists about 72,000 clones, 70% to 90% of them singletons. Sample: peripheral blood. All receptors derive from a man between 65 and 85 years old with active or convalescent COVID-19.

The CDR3 loop reads CASSTLPDTEAFF. DNA for the CDR3: TGTGCCAGCAGCACCCTACCCGACACTGAAGCTTTCTTT. The rearrangement links TRBV9 to TRBJ1-1; D is unclear. Trimming stripped 4 bases from V and 3 bases from J, with 10 bases between. This CDR3 is 13 amino acids long. Germline loops: CDR1 SGDLS, CDR2 YYNGEE.

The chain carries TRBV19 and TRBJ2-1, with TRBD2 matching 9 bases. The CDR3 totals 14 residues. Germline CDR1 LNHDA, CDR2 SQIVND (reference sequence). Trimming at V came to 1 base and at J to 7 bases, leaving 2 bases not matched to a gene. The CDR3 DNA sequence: TGTGCCAGTAGTATAGCAACTAGCGGGAATGAGCAGTTCTTC. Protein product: CASSIATSGNEQFF.

The CDR3 region has the DNA TGCGCCAGCAGCTTGGGCGCGGGCGGCGGTGGCACAGATACGCAGTATTTT. Translation: CASSLGAGGGGTDTQYF. The V gene is TRBV5-1, the J gene TRBJ2-3; TRBD2 might be the D (5 bases). The V end was cut by 0 bases, the J end by 1 base, with 15 bases between. Germline CDR1 reads SGHRS; CDR2 reads YFSETQ. The CDR3 has 17 amino acids.

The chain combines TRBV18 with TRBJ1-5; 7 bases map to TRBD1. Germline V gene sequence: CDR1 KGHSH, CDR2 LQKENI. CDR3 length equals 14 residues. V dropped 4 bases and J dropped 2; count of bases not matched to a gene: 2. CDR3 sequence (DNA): TGTGCCAGCTCACTTGGACAGGGCAATCAGCCCCAGCATTTT. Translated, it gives CASSLGQGNQPQHF.

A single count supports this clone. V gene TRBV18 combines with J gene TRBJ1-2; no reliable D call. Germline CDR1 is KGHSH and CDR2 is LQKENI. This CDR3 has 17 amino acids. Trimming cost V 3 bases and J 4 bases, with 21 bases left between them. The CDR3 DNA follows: TGTGCCAGCTCACCGTCGCTAGGCGAGGGTGGAGGCTATGGCTACACCTTC. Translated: CASSPSLGEGGGYGYTF. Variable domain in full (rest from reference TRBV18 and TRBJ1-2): NAGVMQNPRHLVRRRGQEARLRCSPMKGHSHVYWYRQLPEEGLKFMVYLQKENIIDESGMPKERFSAEFPKEGPSILRIQQVVRGDSAAYFCASSPSLGEGGGYGYTFGSGTRLTVV.

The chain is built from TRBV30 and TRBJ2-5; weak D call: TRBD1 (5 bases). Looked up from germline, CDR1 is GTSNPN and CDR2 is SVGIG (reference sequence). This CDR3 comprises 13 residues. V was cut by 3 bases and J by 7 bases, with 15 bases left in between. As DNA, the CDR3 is TGTGCCTGGAGCCCGTGGGGCTCCGGGACCCAGTACTTC. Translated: CAWSPWGSGTQYF.

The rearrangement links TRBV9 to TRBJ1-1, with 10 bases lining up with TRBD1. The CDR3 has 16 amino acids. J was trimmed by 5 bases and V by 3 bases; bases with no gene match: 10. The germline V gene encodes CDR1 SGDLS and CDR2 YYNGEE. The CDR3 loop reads CASSGPSGQGRTEAFF. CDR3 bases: TGTGCCAGCAGCGGCCCTTCGGGACAGGGGCGGACTGAAGCTTTCTTT.

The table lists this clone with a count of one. The CDR3 here is CASNKRGGETQYF. The CDR3 coding sequence is TGTGCCTCCAATAAACGGGGAGGAGAGACCCAGTACTTC. The chain is built from TRBV30 and TRBJ2-5, with D possibly matching TRBD2 (6 bases). This CDR3 region has 13 residues. CDR1 and CDR2 (germline): GTSNPN, SVGIG (reference sequence). V was clipped by 7 bases and J by 4 bases, with 16 bases between them.

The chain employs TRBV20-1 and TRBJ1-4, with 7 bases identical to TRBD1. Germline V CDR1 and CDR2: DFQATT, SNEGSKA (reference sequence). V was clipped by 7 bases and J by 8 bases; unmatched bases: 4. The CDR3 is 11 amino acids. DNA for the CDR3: TGCAGTGGGGACAGCGCGGAAAAACTGTTTTTT. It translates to CSGDSAEKLFF.

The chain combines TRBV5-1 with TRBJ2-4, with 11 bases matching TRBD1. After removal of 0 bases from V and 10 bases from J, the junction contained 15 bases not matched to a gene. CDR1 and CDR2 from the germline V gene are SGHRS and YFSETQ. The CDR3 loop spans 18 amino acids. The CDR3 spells CASSLEAGQGALQLIQYF. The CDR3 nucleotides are TGCGCCAGCAGCTTGGAAGCCGGACAGGGGGCCCTCCAGCTGATTCAGTACTTC.

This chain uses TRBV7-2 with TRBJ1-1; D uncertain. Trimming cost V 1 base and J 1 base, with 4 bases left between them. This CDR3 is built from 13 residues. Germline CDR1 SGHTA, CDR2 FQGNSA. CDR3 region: CASSLEQNTEAFF. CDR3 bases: TGTGCCAGCAGCTTAGAACAGAACACTGAAGCTTTCTTT.

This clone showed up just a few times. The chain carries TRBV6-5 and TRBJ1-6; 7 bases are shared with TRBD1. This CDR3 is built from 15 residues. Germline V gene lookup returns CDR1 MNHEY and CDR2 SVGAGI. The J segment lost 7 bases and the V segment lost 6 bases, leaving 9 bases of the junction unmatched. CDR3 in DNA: TGTGCCAGCAGCCATAGCAGGGGGGTAAATTCACCCCTCCACTTT. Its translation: CASSHSRGVNSPLHF.

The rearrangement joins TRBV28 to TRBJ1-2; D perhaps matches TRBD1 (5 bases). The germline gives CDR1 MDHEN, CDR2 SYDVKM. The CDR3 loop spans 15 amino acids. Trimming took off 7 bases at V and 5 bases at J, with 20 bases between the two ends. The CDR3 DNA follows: TGTGCCAGCACTCCCCCAGGGAGGGGAGTTTATGGCTACACCTTC. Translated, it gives CASTPPGRGVYGYTF.

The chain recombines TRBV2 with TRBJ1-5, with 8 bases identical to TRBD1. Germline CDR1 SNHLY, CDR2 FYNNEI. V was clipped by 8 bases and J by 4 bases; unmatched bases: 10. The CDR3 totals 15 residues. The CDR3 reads CASGAEGTGNQPQHF. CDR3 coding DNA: TGTGCCAGCGGGGCCGAGGGGACAGGTAATCAGCCCCAGCATTTT.